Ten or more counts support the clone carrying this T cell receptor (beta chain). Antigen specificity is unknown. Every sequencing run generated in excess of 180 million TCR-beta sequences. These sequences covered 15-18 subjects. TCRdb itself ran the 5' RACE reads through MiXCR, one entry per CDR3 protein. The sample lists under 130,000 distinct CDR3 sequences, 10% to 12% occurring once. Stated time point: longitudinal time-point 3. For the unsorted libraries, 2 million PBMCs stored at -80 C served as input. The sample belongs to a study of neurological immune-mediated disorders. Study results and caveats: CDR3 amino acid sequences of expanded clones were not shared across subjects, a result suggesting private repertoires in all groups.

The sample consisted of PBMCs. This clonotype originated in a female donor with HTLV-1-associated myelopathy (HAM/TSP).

The CDR3 is CASSSYGGGSNYNEQFF. CDR3 coding DNA: TGTGCCAGCAGCTCTTATGGCGGGGGATCCAACTACAATGAGCAGTTCTTC. The V call is TRBV7-9, the J call TRBJ2-1; 7 bases agree with TRBD2. V trimming: 4 bases; J trimming: 3 bases; junction bases outside the gene matches: 12. The CDR3 has 17 residues. CDR1 SEHNR and CDR2 FQNEAQ come from the germline V gene (reference sequence).